This T cell receptor (beta chain) is drawn from a study of shared clonotypes between healthy human individuals. Findings and caveats of the study: In the sorted subsets, rarefaction showed sequencing was incomplete despite large depth.

None of the donors, who were healthy HIV-negative adults, had recently had acute infections or vaccinations. Naive CD45RA+ and memory CD45RA-negative subsets were split from CD4+ cells. Investigators spread the genomic DNA of each subset evenly over several immunoSEQ plates. Sequencing was performed with immunoSEQ multiplex PCR; in TCRdb, only in-frame clones are kept and a portion is missing. Here the sample spans 1,100,000 or so clones, about 80% being singletons. As concerns this clone: No antigen is known for it.

Trimming stripped 7 bases from V and 5 bases from J, with 17 bases between. The CDR3 covers 14 residues. The germline V gene encodes CDR1 MNHEY and CDR2 SVGAGI. The rearrangement uses TRBV6-5 and TRBJ1-2; tentatively, D is TRBD1 (6 bases). Material: memory CD4+ T cells from PBMCs. Subset denoted: CD45RA-negative fraction. This sequence originates from a young man in good health. Some clones in this sample may be carry-over from other donors' samples. The CDR3 region is CASTYRGGRYGYTF. CDR3 bases: TGTGCCAGCACCTATAGGGGGGGCCGGTATGGCTACACCTTC.